Many counts were recorded for the clone carrying this T cell receptor (beta chain). Its target is not known. It was with unique molecular identifiers that the TCRbeta library was prepared. TCRdb re-called the PCR reads through MiXCR, storing one row per CDR3 protein. In the table there are approximately 15,000 distinct CDR3 sequences, 4.5% to 6.5% of which are singletons. In germline, CDR1 is SEHNR, CDR2 FQNEAQ (reference sequence). There are 15 residues in the CDR3. V shed 3 bases, J shed 3 bases, and the junction held 5 bases outside the gene matches. The sample belongs to a study of T-cell reconstitution after alpha-beta-depleted transplantation in children. Findings and caveats of the study: Reportedly, alpha-beta T cells present about two months post-transplant originated from several hundred expanded clones of graft origin. Surviving thymic progenitors and recipient T cells were the source of high TCRbeta diversity at day 60 in some patients. The main origin of T-cell counts and diversity one year after transplant was newly produced T cells.

The sample in question was PBMCs, obtained before TCRalphabeta/CD19-depleted stem cell transplant. The V gene is TRBV7-9, the J gene TRBJ2-3; TRBD2 matches at 8 bases. This receptor was obtained from a boy aged 10-17 years with acute lymphoblastic leukemia, due to receive a stem cell transplant. CDR3 coding DNA: TGTGCCAGCAGCTTGGCCGGGGGGGCGACAGATACGCAGTATTTT. Its translation is CASSLAGGATDTQYF.